A selection of T cell receptor beta chains follows, all from one sample in a study of beta chain features in type 1 diabetes. Measured with immunoSEQ multiplex PCR; TCRdb has only the in-frame clones, and not every one. The sample carries a few hundred thousand clones, about 30% recorded once. Sequencing was done on a sample of central memory CD4+ T cells from blood. The receptors were gathered from a man aged 25-45 years in good health. The CDR3 runs from the conserved cysteine through the conserved F or W. Fields, in order: D gene, V gene, clone size, J gene, CDR3 DNA, CDR3 protein. A D gene is named only where the DNA matches it firmly. Rows give clone size only sometimes, using once, few, many, or a class for an expanded clone.

NA,TRBV7-2,few,TRBJ2-5,TGTGCCAGCAGCCGCAGGAGCCTCCAAGAGACCCAGTACTTC,CASSRRSLQETQYF
TRBD2,TRBV11-2,many,TRBJ2-1,TGTGCCAGCAGCCTCCGACTAGCGAAAACCTACAATGAGCAGTTCTTC,CASSLRLAKTYNEQFF
NA,TRBV4-3,once,TRBJ2-3,TGCGCCAGCAGCCAAGATTTAGGGGCTTCAGATACGCAGTATTTT,CASSQDLGASDTQYF
TRBD1,TRBV29-1,few,TRBJ2-4,TGCAGCTACAGGGGGACCACATTCGACATTCAGTACTTC,CSYRGTTFDIQYF
NA,TRBV30,few,TRBJ2-7,TGTGCCTGGAACCTACTGGGATCCGAGCAGTACTTC,CAWNLLGSEQYF
NA,TRBV21-1,NA,TRBJ1-2,TGTGCCAGCATCCTACAAAGGATCCATGGCTACACCTTC,CASILQRIHGYTF
NA,TRBV29-1,NA,TRBJ2-7,TGCAGCGTTGAAAAACAGGGCCGCGAGCAGTACTTC,CSVEKQGREQYF
NA,TRBV7-9,once,TRBJ1-2,TGTGCCAGCAGCCCAAGTGGGGAGGGCTATGGCTACACCTTC,CASSPSGEGYGYTF
NA,TRBV29-1,NA,TRBJ1-3,TGCAGCGCCCGAGAGGGAGGCTCTGGAAACACCATATATTTT,CSAREGGSGNTIYF
NA,TRBV19,NA,TRBJ2-2,TGTGCCAGTAGTATTTGGATCAGGGGCACCGGGGAGCTGTTTTTT,CASSIWIRGTGELFF
NA,TRBV25-1,NA,TRBJ1-1,TGTGCCAGTAGCCCGGGCGGGAAGTCTGAAGCTTTCTTT,CASSPGGKSEAFF
NA,TRBV20-1,few,TRBJ1-2,TGCAGTGCTATGGGAGGAGAAGGCTACACCTTC,CSAMGGEGYTF
NA,TRBV19,NA,TRBJ2-6,TGTGCCAGTAGTACTGGACAGCACTCTGGGGCCAACGTCCTGACTTTC,CASSTGQHSGANVLTF
TRBD1,TRBV29-1,medium-sized,TRBJ1-1,TGCAGCGCCCACAGGGGGAACACTGAAGCTTTCTTT,CSAHRGNTEAFF
TRBD1,TRBV5-6,NA,TRBJ2-3,TGTGCCAGCAGCTTAACAGGGGGCGCAGATACGCAGTATTTT,CASSLTGGADTQYF
TRBD1,TRBV7-2,few,TRBJ2-2,TGTGCCAGCAGCTTAAACCCCGCGGGACAGGGCACCGGGGAGCTGTTTTTT,CASSLNPAGQGTGELFF
NA,TRBV30,once,TRBJ1-6,TGTGCCTGGAAAATAGGGAAGGGGAATTCACCCCTCCACTTT,CAWKIGKGNSPLHF
NA,TRBV9,NA,TRBJ2-1,TGTGCCAGCAGCGTCGGCGGGGGCCCCTACAATGAGCAGTTCTTC,CASSVGGGPYNEQFF
TRBD1,TRBV6-4,few,TRBJ2-1,TGTGCCAGCAGTGACTCCGACAGGGGGACTGAGCAGTTCTTC,CASSDSDRGTEQFF
NA,TRBV7-9,few,TRBJ2-5,TGTGCCAGCAGCTTAGTAGGCGCAGAGACCCAGTACTTC,CASSLVGAETQYF
NA,TRBV9,once,TRBJ1-3,TGTGCCAGCAGCGTAGAAGGGTCTTCCTCTGGAAACACCATATATTTT,CASSVEGSSSGNTIYF
NA,TRBV4-3,NA,TRBJ1-2,TGCGCCAGCAGCCAAGATCGGGGCAGATACTATGGCTACACCTTC,CASSQDRGRYYGYTF
TRBD2,TRBV13,NA,TRBJ2-7,TGTGCCAGCAGCCAAACCCACGGAGCGGGAACCTACGAGCAGTACTTC,CASSQTHGAGTYEQYF
NA,TRBV18,NA,TRBJ2-3,TGTGCCAGCTCACGCATAAGTCGGGGATTTGGCACAGATACGCAGTATTTT,CASSRISRGFGTDTQYF
NA,TRBV21-1,few,TRBJ2-3,TGTGCCAGCAGCCCGCCGGACAGGGTAACTCACAGCACAGATACGCAGTATTTT,CASSPPDRVTHSTDTQYF
NA,TRBV7-9,NA,TRBJ1-4,TGTGCCAGCAGCTACAGGGCAACTAATGAAAAACTGTTTTTT,CASSYRATNEKLFF
NA,TRBV10-3,NA,TRBJ2-7,TGTGCCATCAGTGATTTACTAGCTTCCATCTACGAGCAGTACTTC,CAISDLLASIYEQYF
NA,TRBV10-1,few,TRBJ2-5,TGCGCCAGCAGTGAGTCGGGGGCCACCCAGTACTTC,CASSESGATQYF
TRBD2,TRBV5-5,few,TRBJ2-1,TGTGCCAGCAGCTTGGCCGCTAGCGGCTACAATGAGCAGTTCTTC,CASSLAASGYNEQFF
TRBD1,TRBV7-9,NA,TRBJ1-5,TGTGCCAGCAGCGAGATACCGGGACAGGGGGGCAATCAGCCCCAGCATTTT,CASSEIPGQGGNQPQHF
NA,TRBV7-2,few,TRBJ1-5,TGTGCCAGCAGCTTAGGCGGGTCTCAGCCCCAGCATTTT,CASSLGGSQPQHF
NA,TRBV7-6,few,TRBJ2-1,TGTGCCAGCAGCCCCGCACTAGGGGGGCCTAGGGGTGAGCAGTTCTTC,CASSPALGGPRGEQFF